This T cell receptor beta chain was found in a study of blood T cell repertoires in COVID-19. Study-wide context: The study drew acute and convalescent COVID-19 samples from the United States, Italy and Spain. Sources were T cells, B-cell-depleted T cells, or PBMCs; the material itself was cDNA or gDNA.

In the authors' methods: Reference gene primer amplification gave nucleated cell count estimates. The repertoire was sequenced with immunoSEQ multiplex PCR; TCRdb's copy has only in-frame clones and lacks some. The D gene and trimming were derived from the DNA, and the V and J assignments and clone size from that table. The profile shows about 98,000 clones, over 70% of them singletons. The CDR3 contains 15 residues. V shed 3 bases, J shed 6 bases, and the junction held 5 bases outside the gene matches. The germline V gene encodes CDR1 MDHEN and CDR2 SYDVKM. The chain has TRBV28 and TRBJ2-2; 9 bases are a match to TRBD1. This receptor was identified in a man between 65 and 85 years old with acute or convalescent COVID-19. Material for sequencing was peripheral blood. The CDR3: CASSFWDRVAGELFF. CDR3 bases: TGTGCCAGCAGTTTTTGGGACAGGGTAGCCGGGGAGCTGTTTTTT.